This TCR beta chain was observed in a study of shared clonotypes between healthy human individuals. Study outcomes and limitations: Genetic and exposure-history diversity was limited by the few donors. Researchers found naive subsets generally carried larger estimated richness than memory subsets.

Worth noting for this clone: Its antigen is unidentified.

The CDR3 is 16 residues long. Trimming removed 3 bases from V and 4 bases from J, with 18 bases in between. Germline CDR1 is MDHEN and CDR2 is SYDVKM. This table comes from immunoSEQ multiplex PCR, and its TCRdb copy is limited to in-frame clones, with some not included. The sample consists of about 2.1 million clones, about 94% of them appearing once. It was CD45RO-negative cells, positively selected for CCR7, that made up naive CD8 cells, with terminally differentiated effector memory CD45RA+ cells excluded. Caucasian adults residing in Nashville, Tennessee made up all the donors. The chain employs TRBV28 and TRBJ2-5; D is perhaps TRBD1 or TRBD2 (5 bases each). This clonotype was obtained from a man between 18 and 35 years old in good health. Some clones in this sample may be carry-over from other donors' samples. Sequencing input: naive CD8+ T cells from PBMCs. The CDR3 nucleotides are TGTGCCAGCAGTTTCCGGGGTAAGGAGAGGGGAGAGACCCAGTACTTC. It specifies CASSFRGKERGETQYF.